A single sample is the source of the 12 T cell receptor beta chains below, sequenced in a study of blood T cell repertoires in COVID-19. The method was immunoSEQ multiplex PCR; TCRdb's version includes in-frame clones alone and lacks a portion of them. The sample shows under 350,000 clones, over 85% of them seen only once. Sequenced: PBMCs or T cells enriched from blood (not recorded which). Every receptor here comes from a woman in her fifties or sixties who had recovered from COVID-19.

The chain recombines TRBV18 with TRBJ2-2, with D perhaps TRBD2 (5 bases). V was trimmed by 5 bases and J by 0 bases, leaving 13 bases between them. Germline V lookup: CDR1 KGHSH, CDR2 LQKENI. The CDR3 loop spans 16 amino acids. The CDR3 DNA sequence: TGTGCCAGCTCAAAGGTGGACTCGGCGAACACCGGGGAGCTGTTTTTT. Translating it yields CASSKVDSANTGELFF.

V usage is TRBV28 and J usage is TRBJ2-7, with TRBD1 as a possible D gene (5 bases). This CDR3 has 13 amino acids. CDR1 is MDHEN, CDR2 SYDVKM, per germline. Between the trimmed V and J ends, which lost 1 base and 3 bases, there was a span of 7 bases. CDR3 nucleotides: TGTGCCAGCAGTTTATCACAGGTCTACGAGCAGTACTTC. Its translation is CASSLSQVYEQYF.

The chain links TRBV6-5 to TRBJ1-2, with 9 positions matching TRBD1. The germline CDR1 and CDR2 sequences are MNHEY and SVGAGI. V dropped 7 bases and J dropped 6; count of bases not matched to a gene: 6. The CDR3 covers 13 residues. CDR3 sequence: CASTPRTGDGYTF. The CDR3 DNA follows: TGTGCCAGCACCCCTCGGACAGGGGATGGCTACACCTTC.

This clone was seen only once. The rearrangement links TRBV7-3 to TRBJ1-1, with unresolved D. V lost 4 bases to trimming and J lost 6 bases, with 18 bases between them. Germline loops: CDR1 SGHTA, CDR2 FQGTGA. The CDR3 has 15 residues. CDR3 amino acids: CASSSLGRWRSEAFF. DNA for the CDR3: TGTGCCAGCAGCTCGCTTGGCAGGTGGAGGTCTGAAGCTTTCTTT.

The chain combines TRBV9 with TRBJ2-7; 9 bases align to TRBD1. Germline CDR1 and CDR2: SGDLS and YYNGEE. V shed 2 bases and J 6 bases; nucleotides not matched to a gene: 6. The CDR3 length is 14 residues. This CDR3 reads CASSVRDREREQYF. The CDR3 coding sequence is TGTGCCAGCAGCGTGAGGGACAGGGAACGCGAGCAGTACTTC.

The gene calls are TRBV7-8 and TRBJ1-6; D call uncertain. The germline gives CDR1 SGHVS, CDR2 FQNEAQ. V was cut by 1 base and J by 1 base, with 11 bases left in between. CDR3 length: 17 residues. This CDR3 is CASSLVRVWSYNSPLHF. Here the CDR3 DNA reads TGTGCCAGCAGCTTAGTCCGGGTTTGGTCCTATAATTCACCCCTCCACTTT.

The V gene is TRBV20-1, the J gene TRBJ1-6; the match to TRBD1 covers 8 bases. CDR3 length: 11 amino acids. Per germline, CDR1 DFQATT and CDR2 SNEGSKA (reference sequence). The J segment lost 14 bases and the V segment lost 1 base, leaving 1 base of the junction unmatched. Written as DNA, the CDR3 is TGCAGTGCTAGAGGGGGACAGGCCCTCCACTTT. Protein product: CSARGGQALHF.

The J gene is TRBJ2-2, the V gene TRBV19; 11 nucleotides agree with TRBD2. Looked up from germline, CDR1 is LNHDA and CDR2 is SQIVND (reference sequence). The J segment lost 6 bases and the V segment lost 6 bases, leaving 12 bases of the junction unmatched. The CDR3 loop spans 17 amino acids. The CDR3 protein is CASSLLAGGGGPGELFF. For the CDR3, the DNA is TGTGCCAGTAGCCTTCTAGCGGGAGGAGGAGGACCCGGGGAGCTGTTTTTT.

This clone was detected a few times. The rearrangement uses TRBV7-3 and TRBJ1-2; D may be TRBD1 (6 bases). V lost 5 bases to trimming and J lost 7 bases, with 23 bases between them. From germline, CDR1 is SGHTA and CDR2 FQGTGA. The CDR3 covers 16 residues. The CDR3 DNA reads TGTGCCAGCAGCCTCCGTGCCAGGGCAGGGGTTAGTGGCTACACCTTC. Residues: CASSLRARAGVSGYTF.

The genes are TRBV30 and TRBJ2-7; tentatively, D is TRBD2 (6 bases). This CDR3 has 14 residues. Trimming shortened V by 0 bases and J by 3 bases, and 12 bases separated the two germline ends. Germline loops: CDR1 GTSNPN, CDR2 SVGIG (reference sequence). Here the CDR3 DNA reads TGTGCCTGGAGTGTACCGGGACTCATCTACGAGCAGTACTTC. Translating gives CAWSVPGLIYEQYF.

There are a few counts of this clone. CDR3 loop: CASSPEYTGNTIYF. Here the CDR3 DNA reads TGTGCCAGCAGTCCAGAATATACGGGAAACACCATATATTTT. The chain uses TRBV11-2 and TRBJ1-3; D remains unclear. CDR1 is SGHAT, CDR2 FQNNGV, per germline. The CDR3 length is 14 residues. The germline V and J ends were trimmed by 6 bases and 4 bases, with 13 bases remaining between them.

The V gene is TRBV19, the J gene TRBJ1-3; D unresolved. The V gene lost 5 bases and the J gene lost 1 base, with 18 bases spanning the gap. The CDR3 sequence is 17 residues long. Germline CDR1 reads LNHDA; CDR2 reads SQIVND (reference sequence). CDR3 loop: CASSRAPPRGSGNTIYF. Here the CDR3 DNA reads TGTGCCAGTAGTCGGGCCCCACCGCGGGGATCTGGAAACACCATATATTTT.